Shown below are 5 T cell receptor beta chains from a single sample sequenced in a study of blood T cell repertoires in COVID-19. Libraries were prepared by immunoSEQ multiplex PCR; TCRdb keeps only in-frame clonotypes and omits some of them. This table holds some 94,000 clones, roughly 84% found once. The sequenced material came from peripheral blood. The receptors originated from a man in his 70s with active or convalescent COVID-19.

This chain joins TRBV7-8 and TRBJ2-1, with 8 bases matching TRBD2. Looked up from germline, CDR1 is SGHVS and CDR2 is FQNEAQ. V trimming: 1 base; J trimming: 5 bases; junction bases outside the gene matches: 4. CDR3 size: 15 residues. CDR3 in DNA: TGTGCCAGCAGCTTAGTCGGGGGGGCGGACAATGAGCAGTTCTTC. Residues: CASSLVGGADNEQFF.

This clone occurred a few times. The chain joins TRBV9 to TRBJ1-1; unclear D gene. V was clipped by 3 bases and J by 8 bases, with 17 bases between them. Per the germline V gene, CDR1 is SGDLS and CDR2 is YYNGEE. The CDR3 is made up of 14 amino acids. The CDR3 spells CASSARPGAREAFF. The CDR3 DNA is TGTGCCAGCAGCGCCAGACCGGGAGCCCGGGAAGCTTTCTTT.

The chain is built from TRBV7-2 and TRBJ2-6, with unresolved D. Germline V gene sequence: CDR1 SGHTA, CDR2 FQGNSA. The CDR3 covers 15 residues. V gave up 1 base and J gave up 4 bases, with 8 bases separating them. Written as DNA, the CDR3 is TGTGCCAGCAGCTTAGTTTGGGCAGGGGCCAACGTCCTGACTTTC. Residues: CASSLVWAGANVLTF.

This rearrangement joins TRBV10-3 to TRBJ1-1; D gene ambiguous. CDR1 is ENHRY and CDR2 is SYGVKD in the germline V gene. Trimming pared 1 base from V and 3 bases from J, leaving 12 bases between. CDR3 length: 15 amino acids. CDR3 sequence reads: CAISELREADTEAFF. As DNA, the CDR3 is TGTGCCATCAGTGAGTTGAGGGAGGCGGACACTGAAGCTTTCTTT.

The chain employs TRBV14 and TRBJ1-1, with TRBD1 as a possible D gene (5 bases). V shed 6 bases and J shed 4 bases, with 15 bases lying between them. The length of the CDR3 is 14 residues. Germline V CDR1 and CDR2: SGHDN, FVKESK. CDR3 DNA: TGTGCCAGCAGTTATATCATGGGGCCCACTGAAGCTTTCTTT. Translation: CASSYIMGPTEAFF.